The source of this T cell receptor beta chain is a study of cytomegalovirus exposure and HLA in healthy donors. The study, taken as a whole, reports: Follow-up analysis found HLA locus-dependent TCR association rates, highest for DRB1 and lowest for HLA-C. Excluded: some indistinguishable V segments such as TRBV6-2 and TRBV6-3. Among TCR beta chains of equal frequency, HLA-associated ones were more clonally expanded in a later analysis.

The PCR made use of 60 Vbeta and 13 Jbeta primers. Assay used: immunoSEQ multiplex PCR; TCRdb lists only in-frame clones, some missing. The table includes some 93,000 clones, under 85% detected once. A note on this clone: As yet, its antigen is unknown.

Germline CDR1 and CDR2: MDHEN and SYDVKM. The CDR3 runs to 15 residues. Deletions cut 5 bases from V and 0 bases from J, with 14 bases between. At collection, donors were nominally healthy, but unrecorded immune exposures were probable. The clonotype comes from a woman in her thirties or forties in good health and CMV-seronegative. The rearrangement uses TRBV28 and TRBJ2-7; perhaps TRBD1 as D (6 bases). The sequencing input was PBMCs. The CDR3 DNA reads as TGTGCCAGCAGTCTACCGGGACACCTCTCCTACGAGCAGTACTTC. The encoded protein is CASSLPGHLSYEQYF. Together with reference TRBV28 and TRBJ2-7, the CDR3 gives the full variable domain: DVKVTQSSRYLVKRTGEKVFLECVQDMDHENMFWYRQDPGLGLRLIYFSYDVKMKEKGDIPEGYSVSREKKERFSLILESASTNQTSMYLCASSLPGHLSYEQYFGPGTRLTVT.